This T cell receptor (beta chain) stems from a study of low-dose radiotherapy and immunotherapy resistance in tumors. Time point described: after trial treatment. Sample treatment: LDRT plus nivolumab, ipilimumab, low-dose cyclophosphamide and aspirin (RACIN trial). Gene-specific TRAV and TRBV primers were used for first-strand cDNA, covering alpha and beta chains. Amplification of TCRs used a constant-region primer and V-primer adapter for roughly 22 PCR cycles. Via MiXCR, TCRdb re-called the reads, giving one row per CDR3 protein. The sample lists tens of thousands of distinct CDR3 sequences; more than 20% were seen once. Looked up from germline, CDR1 is MNHEY and CDR2 is SVGAGI. The CDR3 has 11 amino acids. The V end lost 2 bases, the J end lost 12 bases, and 8 bases lay between the germline ends.

The source of this sequence is a female donor with ovarian cancer. This specimen consisted of PBMCs, obtained after low-dose radiotherapy plus immunotherapy. The chain is built from TRBV6-5 and TRBJ1-5; D gene uncertain. The CDR3 protein is CASSYEGIQHF. CDR3 coding DNA: TGTGCCAGCAGTTACGAGGGTATCCAGCATTTT.